The text below deals with one T cell receptor (beta chain). Its antigen is still unknown. These data belong to a study of T cell responses to AZD1222 COVID-19 vaccine. Findings of the study overall: All repertoire sampling was performed exclusively after the peak T cell response.

The method was immunoSEQ multiplex PCR; TCRdb's version includes in-frame clones alone and lacks a portion of them. The sample lists approximately 130,000 clones; more than 85% were seen once. The receptor was isolated from an adult in good health. The sequencing here drew on peripheral blood, taken on day 0 of AZD1222 vaccination.

The CDR3 loop reads CATSRNRGHIYTF. The CDR3 DNA is TGTGCCACCAGCAGGAACAGGGGGCACATCTACACCTTC. The chain is built from TRBV15 and TRBJ1-2; 9 bases fit TRBD1. Per the germline V gene, CDR1 is LNHNV and CDR2 is YYDKDF (reference sequence). After removal of 3 bases from V and 10 bases from J, the junction contained 6 bases not matched to a gene. The CDR3 has 13 amino acids.